The source of this TCR beta chain is a study of T cells in Graves' hyperthyroidism and ophthalmopathy. Whole-study results and caveats: A model built on 13 V-J features separated ophthalmopathy from stable hyperthyroidism. Most clonotypes expanded in thyroid above 0.001 were likewise present in blood.

In germline, CDR1 is SGHRS, CDR2 YFSETQ. V was shortened by 5 bases and J by 5 bases, with 10 bases between the two germline ends. The CDR3 has 13 residues. Patients were excluded because of uncontrolled infection, other autoimmune disease, pregnancy or lactation. TCR beta CDR3 region amplification was performed from RNA transcripts. RT-PCR in the first round (using the HTBI primer set) targeted the TCR CDR3. TCRdb used MiXCR to reprocess the multiplex PCR reads, holding one entry per CDR3 protein. This sample carries roughly 500,000 distinct CDR3 sequences, 40% to 50% of them seen once, and the ten largest clones take about two fifths. This clonotype occurred many times. Its specificity is unknown.

This receptor was identified in an adult woman with Graves' disease, either hyperthyroidism or ophthalmopathy (not recorded which). The specimen was peripheral blood or thyroid tissue (not recorded which). The rearrangement links TRBV5-1 to TRBJ1-4; the D is unclear. CDR3 DNA: TGCGCCAGCAGTCCGGACCCCAATGAAAAACTGTTTTTT. Its translation: CASSPDPNEKLFF.